A single sample gave rise to the 3 T cell receptor beta chains below, sequenced in a study of T cell repertoires in cytomegalovirus infection (dated by TCRdb to about 2019). The listed sequencing device is Illumina HiSeq 1500. TCRdb itself trimmed the public reads at Q25 with fastp, ran MiXCR and retained productive beta chains. Each record represents a unique CDR3 protein, reported with the most common genes and DNA among its rows. The sample table shows roughly 310,000 distinct CDR3 sequences, and roughly 15% are seen once. The ten largest clonotypes hold approximately 12% of the sample. Sequenced material: PBMCs. The receptors derive from a human donor in good health (CMV status not recorded). Some clones in this sample may be carry-over from other donors' samples.

The rearrangement joins TRBV5-1 to TRBJ2-3; weak D call: TRBD1 (6 bases). The CDR3 sequence is 15 residues long. The ends were cut back, 2 bases at V and 1 base at J, with 11 bases in the middle. Looked up from germline, CDR1 is SGHRS and CDR2 is YFSETQ. The CDR3 nucleotides read TGCGCCAGCAGCTTCGGACAGCCTGGCACAGATACGCAGTATTTT. This gives the protein CASSFGQPGTDTQYF. Combining the CDR3 with reference TRBV5-1 and TRBJ2-3 gives the whole variable domain KAGVTQTPRYLIKTRGQQVTLSCSPISGHRSVSWYQQTPGQGLQFLFEYFSETQRNKGNFPGRFSGRQFSNSRSEMNVSTLELGDSALYLCASSFGQPGTDTQYFGPGTRLTVL.

The chain carries TRBV7-9 and TRBJ2-5; D remains ambiguous. Germline V gives CDR1 SEHNR, CDR2 FQNEAQ (reference sequence). V was shortened by 1 base and J by 7 bases, with 13 bases between the two germline ends. The CDR3 contains 14 residues. DNA of the CDR3: TGTGCCAGCAGCTTAGGGGCCCCCGTTCGGACCCAGTACTTC. Its protein product is CASSLGAPVRTQYF. Together with reference TRBV7-9 and TRBJ2-5, the CDR3 gives the full variable domain: DTGVSQNPRHKITKRGQNVTFRCDPISEHNRLYWYRQTLGQGPEFLTYFQNEAQLEKSRLLSDRFSAERPKGSFSTLEIQRTEQGDSAMYLCASSLGAPVRTQYFGPGTRLLVL.

The chain is built from TRBV29-1 and TRBJ1-2; 7 positions match TRBD1. Germline assignment: CDR1 SQVTM and CDR2 ANQGSEA. CDR3 length equals 13 residues. Trimming took 3 bases from V and 4 from J; bases not matched to a gene: 5. CDR3 in amino acids: CSVDEQGIYGYTF. In nucleotides, the CDR3 is TGCAGCGTTGACGAACAGGGGATCTATGGCTACACCTTC.